These 30 T cell receptor beta chains originate from one sample sequenced in a study of blood T cell repertoires in COVID-19. Generated by immunoSEQ multiplex PCR, the TCRdb table keeps only in-frame clones and is missing some. The sample consists of 110,000 or so clones, around 85% of them appearing once. The sequencing input was peripheral blood. The receptors come from a human donor in a cohort sampled during active COVID-19.

The V gene is TRBV4-3, the J gene TRBJ2-5, with TRBD1 identical over 7 bases. CDR3 length: 15 amino acids. J lost 4 bases, V lost 1 base, and 6 bases had no gene match. Germline CDR1 and CDR2: LGHNA and YSLEER. The CDR3 region is CASSQVTGSGETQYF. The CDR3 region has the DNA TGCGCCAGCAGCCAAGTGACAGGGTCGGGAGAGACCCAGTACTTC.

The chain has TRBV4-3 and TRBJ1-6; D is unresolved. Germline V gene lookup returns CDR1 LGHNA and CDR2 YSLEER. V shed 0 bases and J shed 10 bases, with 7 bases lying between them. The CDR3 is 13 residues long. CDR3 nucleotides: TGCGCCAGCAGCCAAGACTATCCCTCACCCCTCCACTTT. Translated: CASSQDYPSPLHF.

V usage is TRBV3-1 (or the pseudogene TRBV3-2) and J usage is TRBJ1-1, with D uncertain. The CDR3 length is 12 residues. Per germline, CDR1 LGHDT and CDR2 YNNKEL (reference sequence). Trimming removed 1 base from V and 10 bases from J, with 10 bases in between. The CDR3 is CASSQGELGAFF. The DNA of the CDR3 is TGTGCCAGCAGCCAAGGGGAGTTGGGAGCTTTCTTT.

The rearrangement links TRBV29-1 to TRBJ2-3; no firm D call. Trimming left V 7 bases short and J 0 bases short, with 23 bases between. CDR3 size: 17 residues. Germline CDR1 reads SQVTM; CDR2 reads ANQGSEA. The CDR3 is CSALPLLRTASTDTQYF. The CDR3 coding sequence is TGCAGCGCCCTACCCCTACTACGCACCGCTAGCACAGATACGCAGTATTTT.

This clone was detected once. The chain joins TRBV6-5 to TRBJ1-3; a weak D match, TRBD1 (5 bases). Germline V gene sequence: CDR1 MNHEY, CDR2 SVGAGI. This CDR3 comprises 13 residues. The V gene lost 2 bases and the J gene lost 8 bases, with 10 bases spanning the gap. CDR3 nucleotides: TGTGCCAGCAGTTACGGGGCCAGGTACACCATATATTTT. Its translation: CASSYGARYTIYF.

The chain recombines TRBV29-1 with TRBJ2-3; a possible D gene is TRBD2 (5 bases). CDR1 and CDR2 (germline): SQVTM, ANQGSEA. With 2 bases removed from V and 1 base from J, the gap between germline ends came to 10 bases. This CDR3 contains 14 residues. CDR3: CSVELAPGTDTQYF. In DNA, the CDR3 is TGCAGCGTTGAACTAGCCCCTGGCACAGATACGCAGTATTTT.

The chain joins TRBV30 to TRBJ2-3; 7 nucleotides align to TRBD2. Germline assignment: CDR1 GTSNPN and CDR2 SVGIG (reference sequence). J was trimmed by 2 bases and V by 0 bases; bases with no gene match: 5. CDR3 length: 15 residues. The CDR3 here is CAWSVSGGFTDTQYF. The CDR3 coding sequence is TGTGCCTGGAGTGTATCGGGGGGATTCACAGATACGCAGTATTTT.

V gene TRBV6-5 combines with J gene TRBJ1-5; D might be TRBD1 (5 bases). The CDR3 totals 13 residues. The V and J ends lost 0 bases and 8 bases respectively, with 8 bases between them. Germline V lookup: CDR1 MNHEY, CDR2 SVGAGI. CDR3 region: CASSYSGREPQHF. CDR3 sequence (DNA): TGTGCCAGCAGTTACTCTGGCAGGGAGCCCCAGCATTTT.

The V and J genes are TRBV10-1 and TRBJ2-3, with 8 nucleotides matching TRBD1. The germline V gene encodes CDR1 WNHNN and CDR2 SYGVQD (reference sequence). The J segment lost 2 bases and the V segment lost 8 bases, leaving 18 bases of the junction unmatched. This CDR3 comprises 18 residues. CDR3 in amino acids: CASSGYPRSGGATDTQYF. For the CDR3, the DNA is TGCGCCAGCTCGGGATACCCCCGTTCAGGGGGCGCCACAGATACGCAGTATTTT.

The V and J genes are TRBV5-1 and TRBJ1-1, with TRBD1 as a possible D gene (6 bases). The V and J ends lost 0 bases and 3 bases respectively, with 9 bases between them. There are 14 residues in the CDR3. The germline gives CDR1 SGHRS, CDR2 YFSETQ. CDR3 region: CASSLDRDHTEAFF. The CDR3 bases are TGCGCCAGCAGCTTGGACAGGGATCACACTGAAGCTTTCTTT. The full variable domain, its missing parts supplied by reference TRBV5-1 and TRBJ1-1, is KAGVTQTPRYLIKTRGQQVTLSCSPISGHRSVSWYQQTPGQGLQFLFEYFSETQRNKGNFPGRFSGRQFSNSRSEMNVSTLELGDSALYLCASSLDRDHTEAFFGQGTRLTVV.

The CDR3 nucleotides are TGTGCCATCAGTGAGATTACAGGGGCCTCTGGGGCCAACGTCCTGACTTTC. Encoded protein: CAISEITGASGANVLTF. The chain joins TRBV10-3 to TRBJ2-6; 7 bases agree with TRBD1. J was trimmed by 0 bases and V by 2 bases; bases with no gene match: 4. The CDR3 contains 17 residues. From germline, CDR1 is ENHRY and CDR2 SYGVKD.

As for this clone: The sample has other DNA sequences that encode this CDR3 too. V and J are TRBV6-2 or TRBV6-3 and TRBJ1-2; 7 bases are shared with TRBD1. The CDR3 runs to 13 residues. Germline V gives CDR1 MNHEY, CDR2 SVGEGT. V dropped 6 bases and J dropped 2; count of bases not matched to a gene: 3. The CDR3 is CASSLQGNYGYTF. CDR3 DNA: TGTGCCAGCAGCCTACAGGGGAACTATGGCTACACCTTC.

This clone has a single count. This chain links TRBV6-5 with TRBJ2-5; D remains unclear. The germline V and J ends were trimmed by 0 bases and 0 bases, with 8 bases remaining between them. This CDR3 is 15 amino acids long. From germline, CDR1 is MNHEY and CDR2 SVGAGI. CDR3: CASSYSIEDQETQYF. In nucleotides, the CDR3 is TGTGCCAGCAGTTACTCGATTGAGGACCAAGAGACCCAGTACTTC.

CDR3 in amino acids: CASRGQGHQPQHF. The CDR3 coding sequence is TGTGCCTCCCGGGGACAGGGGCATCAGCCCCAGCATTTT. The rearrangement joins TRBV10-3 to TRBJ1-5, with TRBD1 matching over 10 bases. Losses at the gene ends were 11 bases for V and 5 bases for J; bases not matched to a gene: 6. Germline V gene sequence: CDR1 ENHRY, CDR2 SYGVKD. This CDR3 is built from 13 residues.

This clone came up a few times. This chain links TRBV28 with TRBJ1-6, with D tentatively TRBD1 (5 bases). This CDR3 region has 15 residues. Trimming took off 2 bases at V and 8 bases at J, with 13 bases between the two ends. The germline gives CDR1 MDHEN, CDR2 SYDVKM. The CDR3 region is CASSLIARADSPLHF. DNA for the CDR3: TGTGCCAGCAGTTTAATCGCCAGGGCGGATTCACCCCTCCACTTT.

V gene TRBV30 combines with J gene TRBJ1-5; D is perhaps TRBD1 (6 bases). CDR1 GTSNPN and CDR2 SVGIG come from the germline V gene (reference sequence). The CDR3 runs to 13 residues. V lost 0 bases to trimming and J lost 6 bases, with 9 bases between them. The CDR3 nucleotides read TGTGCCTGGAGTGTAGGGGGTGGTCAGCCCCAGCATTTT. Encoded protein: CAWSVGGGQPQHF.

This clone showed up just once. This chain joins TRBV6-5 and TRBJ1-6; D is unclear. V lost 5 bases and J 0 bases, leaving 8 bases between the germline ends. The CDR3 extends over 15 amino acids. Germline V gives CDR1 MNHEY, CDR2 SVGAGI. The CDR3 DNA is TGTGCCAGCAGTCCCGGGAGCTCCTATAATTCACCCCTCCACTTT. Protein: CASSPGSSYNSPLHF.

V gene TRBV7-9 combines with J gene TRBJ2-3; 10 bases agree with TRBD2. The CDR3 contains 15 residues. Germline trimming cut 5 bases from V and 2 bases from J; bases unmatched to any gene: 4. Germline lookup yields CDR1 SEHNR and CDR2 FQNEAQ (reference sequence). The CDR3 sequence is CASSAGLAATDTQYF. The CDR3 nucleotides are TGTGCCAGCAGCGCAGGACTAGCGGCCACAGATACGCAGTATTTT.

The CDR3 bases are TGTGCCAGCAGCTTAGTCTGGTTGGCGAGCGTTGAGCAGTTCTTC. Translation gives CASSLVWLASVEQFF. The V and J genes are TRBV11-2 and TRBJ2-1; unclear D gene. The CDR3 consists of 15 residues. V lost 1 base and J lost 9, with 16 bases in between. Germline CDR1 reads SGHAT; CDR2 reads FQNNGV.

This chain connects TRBV9 to TRBJ2-3; D is possibly TRBD2 (6 bases). The germline V and J ends were trimmed by 3 bases and 1 base, with 9 bases remaining between them. The CDR3 is 14 amino acids. The germline CDR1 and CDR2 sequences are SGDLS and YYNGEE. CDR3 region: CASSGERGTDTQYF. In DNA form, the CDR3 reads TGTGCCAGCAGCGGCGAGCGGGGCACAGATACGCAGTATTTT.

The chain couples TRBV9 to TRBJ1-5; TRBD1 is a possible D gene (5 bases). V lost 3 bases and J 7 bases, leaving 11 bases between the germline ends. This CDR3 is 13 amino acids long. Germline values: CDR1 SGDLS, CDR2 YYNGEE. The CDR3 is CASSGAGGQPQHF. The DNA of the CDR3 is TGTGCCAGCAGCGGGGCGGGGGGGCAGCCCCAGCATTTT. Supplemented by reference TRBV9 and TRBJ1-5, the full variable domain reads DSGVTQTPKHLITATGQRVTLRCSPRSGDLSVYWYQQSLDQGLQFLIQYYNGEERAKGNILERFSAQQFPDLHSELNLSSLELGDSALYFCASSGAGGQPQHFGDGTRLSIL.

The rearrangement uses TRBV3-1 (or the pseudogene TRBV3-2) and TRBJ2-1; 14 bases align to TRBD2. Germline loops: CDR1 LGHDT, CDR2 YNNKEL (reference sequence). Trimming removed 2 bases from V and 8 bases from J; junction bases left unmatched: 5. The CDR3 extends over 16 amino acids. The CDR3: CASSQRLAGGLYEQFF. DNA for the CDR3: TGTGCCAGCAGCCAAAGACTAGCGGGGGGGCTATATGAGCAGTTCTTC.

The V and J genes are TRBV7-2 and TRBJ1-2; 7 bases map to TRBD1. The CDR3 contains 15 residues. CDR1 is SGHTA and CDR2 is FQGNSA in the germline V gene. Unmatched junction bases numbered 7, after V lost 5 bases and J lost 1 base. CDR3 nucleotides: TGTGCCAGCAGCGTATCCGGGACAGATAACTATGGCTACACCTTC. Translation: CASSVSGTDNYGYTF.

The chain joins TRBV27 to TRBJ2-1; the match to TRBD1 covers 10 bases. Trimming took 5 bases from V and 10 from J; bases not matched to a gene: 8. CDR1 is MNHEY and CDR2 is SMNVEV in the germline V gene (reference sequence). This CDR3 contains 14 residues. The CDR3 DNA is TGTGCCAGCAGTCCCGGGACAGGGGTAGGCGAGCAGTTCTTC. It encodes CASSPGTGVGEQFF.

This clone appeared a single time. This chain connects TRBV3-1 (or the pseudogene TRBV3-2) to TRBJ1-5; perhaps TRBD1 as D (5 bases). The V end was cut by 5 bases, the J end by 5 bases, with 10 bases between. Looked up from germline, CDR1 is LGHDT and CDR2 is YNNKEL (reference sequence). The CDR3 length is 13 residues. The CDR3 DNA reads as TGTGCCAGCAGCTACGGGGGAGATCAGCCCCAGCATTTT. Its translation: CASSYGGDQPQHF.

V and J are TRBV27 and TRBJ1-3; no definite D call. Germline values: CDR1 MNHEY, CDR2 SMNVEV (reference sequence). Trimming left V 7 bases short and J 0 bases short, with 13 bases between. The CDR3 extends over 15 amino acids. CDR3 sequence: CASTKTGSSGNTIYF. In DNA form, the CDR3 reads TGTGCCAGCACCAAGACTGGTAGCTCTGGAAACACCATATATTTT.

The chain recombines TRBV11-2 with TRBJ2-7; TRBD2 matches 12 bases. The ends lost 4 bases at V and 13 bases at J; junction bases unmatched: 14. The CDR3 has 15 amino acids. Germline assignment: CDR1 SGHAT and CDR2 FQNNGV. CDR3 protein: CASSSGASGGASLYF. The CDR3 region has the DNA TGTGCCAGCAGCTCTGGGGCTAGCGGGGGGGCCAGCTTATACTTC.

The chain couples TRBV6-5 to TRBJ1-1; the D is unclear. CDR1 is MNHEY, CDR2 SVGAGI, per germline. V was trimmed by 8 bases and J by 3 bases, leaving 13 bases between them. CDR3 length: 13 amino acids. The CDR3 bases are TGTGCCAGCGTGGCGGGAACTCACACTGAAGCTTTCTTT. The encoded protein is CASVAGTHTEAFF.

CDR3 amino acids: CASSDSDRNTGELFF. As DNA, the CDR3 is TGTGCCAGCAGCGACTCGGACAGGAACACCGGGGAGCTGTTTTTT. J is TRBJ2-2 and V is TRBV2; TRBD1 is a possible D gene (6 bases). The V gene lost 6 bases and the J gene lost 1 base, with 12 bases spanning the gap. The CDR3 length is 15 residues. Germline-derived CDR1 and CDR2 are SNHLY and FYNNEI.

The CDR3: CASSPGLAIYEQYF. The CDR3 DNA reads as TGTGCCAGCAGCCCAGGACTAGCTATCTACGAGCAGTACTTC. The genes are TRBV11-2 and TRBJ2-7; 8 bases are a match to TRBD2. This CDR3 contains 14 residues. Unmatched junction bases numbered 6, after V lost 5 bases and J lost 3 bases. Per the germline V gene, CDR1 is SGHAT and CDR2 is FQNNGV.